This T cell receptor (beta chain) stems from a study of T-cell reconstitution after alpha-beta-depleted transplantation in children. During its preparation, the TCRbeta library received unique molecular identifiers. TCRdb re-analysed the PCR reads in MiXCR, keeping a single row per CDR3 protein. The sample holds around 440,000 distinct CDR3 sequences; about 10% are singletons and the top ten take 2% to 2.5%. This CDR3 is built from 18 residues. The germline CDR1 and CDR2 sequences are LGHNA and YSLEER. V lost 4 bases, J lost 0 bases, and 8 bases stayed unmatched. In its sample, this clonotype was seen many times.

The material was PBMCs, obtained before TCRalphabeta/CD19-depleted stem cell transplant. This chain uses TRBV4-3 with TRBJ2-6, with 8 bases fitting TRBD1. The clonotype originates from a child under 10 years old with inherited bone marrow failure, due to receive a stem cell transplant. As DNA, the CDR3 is TGCGCCAGCAGCCCTGGGACAGGCCGACTCTCTGGGGCCAACGTCCTGACTTTC. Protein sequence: CASSPGTGRLSGANVLTF.